This TCR beta chain stems from a study of PD-L1 blockade in urothelial cancer. At the level of the study: Analyses used blood from 3 weeks (second dose) and 6 weeks after treatment start.

Trimming removed 4 bases from V and 4 bases from J; junction bases left unmatched: 2. Germline values: CDR1 SGHRS, CDR2 YFSETQ. This CDR3 has 14 amino acids. Produced via immunoSEQ multiplex PCR; TCRdb's table is partial and in-frame only. The table shows approximately 100,000 clones, with roughly nine tenths occurring only once. Sequencing used PBMCs, obtained around atezolizumab (anti-PD-L1) treatment. The TCR sequence derives from a woman at least 80 years old with urothelial cancer. The V and J genes are TRBV5-1 and TRBJ2-1; 10 bases are a match to TRBD2. The DNA for the CDR3 is TGCGCCAGCAGCCGGACTAGCGGTTACAATGAGCAGTTCTTC. Encoded protein: CASSRTSGYNEQFF.